The present entry profiles one T cell receptor beta chain with its context. This clonotype ranks as medium-sized (0.01 to 0.1%) by frequency alone, as no count is recorded. Its binding antigen is unknown. The CDR3 sequence holds 12 residues, the cysteine and phenylalanine included. This entry has no DNA. The germline V gene provides CDR1 SGHDT and CDR2 YYEEEE. This specimen belongs to a study of diagnostic markers for celiac disease (TCRdb year 2020). Sequencer: Illumina MiSeq. After TCRdb reprocessed the reads, each CDR3 protein sequence was kept as one row, without DNA. This sample's records show 5,500 to 7,000 distinct CDR3 sequences. The ten most abundant clones make up under 6% of the sample.

The sequenced sample consisted of either unsorted cells or a sorted T cell fraction (not recorded which). The V gene is TRBV5-6 and the J gene is TRBJ2-1; absent DNA, TCRdb's TRBD1 call cannot be checked. The sequence came from a human donor. This table probably holds off-target reads from a library built for another chain. The CDR3 loop reads CASSLQGYEQFF.